This T cell receptor (beta chain) was obtained from a study of cytomegalovirus exposure and HLA in healthy donors (dated by TCRdb to the late 2010s). Context from the whole study: An earlier analysis of roughly 630 of the donors reported 250 to 350 Gb of sequence data and around 120 million unique TCR beta sequences from around 200 million T cells. Roughly 310 gigabases of sequencing data and some 85 million unique TCR sequences were included in an early release covering about 700 HLA-typed donors. The genetic ancestry cluster associated with self-reported Caucasian donors included approximately 85% of the approximately 400 genotyped donors. The aim of the study was to test whether cataloging public T cell receptors could identify signatures of past pathogen exposure. The study profiled the T cell repertoires of 500 to 800 subjects by immunosequencing and related them to cytomegalovirus serostatus. In addition to the first cohort of around 670 subjects, a separate validation cohort of 120 different subjects was used. High-throughput TCR immunosequencing, statistical association of individual TCRs with disease status, and machine learning were combined to predict cytomegalovirus infection status. A later analysis re-analyzed previously published TCR beta repertoires from roughly 600 donors and added high-resolution HLA genotyping to study TCR occurrence patterns. In the later analysis, no new phenotypic data were used to find candidate immune exposures; instead, reliance was placed on TCR beta sequences and their occurrence across donors. An earlier analysis of roughly 580 of the donors used high-throughput TCR beta sequencing to judge whether each TCR beta V gene segment behaved as functional or pseudogenic. Donor age, sex, ethnicity and CMV serostatus were compiled together with the repertoire data. A later genetic analysis took genome-wide SNP genotypes for about 65% of the 666 donors and used that subset as a discovery cohort. Every repertoire in the discovery cohort had been generated on one and the same sequencing platform. Class I and class II HLA loci were covered by the typing at four-digit resolution. Typing coverage differed by locus: A, B, C, DRB1 and DQB1 were typed in roughly 629-630 donors, DQA1 in about 510, DPA1 in approximately 610, and DPB1 in around 440. Roughly five DR-DQ haplotypes were handled as single units for association and clustering because linkage in the cohort was strong. Among about 400 genotyped donors of the cohort, an average of around 240,000 unique TCR beta nucleotide sequences was sequenced per donor, of which roughly 17% were non-productive.

Overall study outcomes, separate from this receptor: Most CMV-associated TCR beta chains appeared to be HLA-restricted in a later analysis, and the HLA associations seemed to be driven largely by CMV exposure. In an earlier analysis of 500 to 650 of the donors, most TCR beta V segments appeared in productive rearrangements about 90% or about 30% of the time, broadly matching IMGT annotations. A cluster of highly shared sequence variants was judged likely to represent a technical artifact of the sequencing pipeline. According to a later analysis, TCR association rates differed among HLA loci, with DRB1 alleles showing the most associated TCRs and HLA-C alleles showing the fewest. Immune exposure information for the cohort was limited to CMV serostatus. A later analysis reported that several top co-occurrence clusters appeared linked to parvovirus B19, influenza, CMV and Epstein-Barr virus. Three of the identified cytomegalovirus-associated TCR beta chains were confirmed in vitro to be specific for cytomegalovirus antigens. A further reported finding was that TCR beta sequences accurately predicted the HLA-A and HLA-B alleles for most subjects in the first cohort. Because counts were too low, more than 15 rarely observed V segments, including chromosome 9 orphons, were left out of the earlier analysis of 500 to 650 of the donors. When HLA alleles, especially DR and DQ, strongly co-occurred, attributing TCR associations to individual alleles was difficult. In a later analysis, HLA-associated TCR beta chains were found to be more clonally expanded and to have lower generation probabilities than equally common non-associated chains. In the study, about 150 TCR beta chains were listed as associated with cytomegalovirus. Most TCR sequences were seen in very few donors, while some public TCRs were found in many individuals. Compared with the roughly 670-donor mean, donors in an Asian-associated ancestry cluster had fewer N-insertions in productive TCRs, according to a later genetic analysis. Some IMGT-functional V segments, including TRBV6-2 and TRBV6-3, could not be told apart with the 87-base-pair reads, so those segments were excluded. The classifier was reported to diagnose cytomegalovirus status with high specificity and sensitivity in both the original cohort and the validation cohort. The presence/absence analyses assumed that sequencing depth was roughly uniform across donors, and that assumption may not be true. It was suggested by the authors that the approach could potentially be generalized to other disease states and immunological phenotypes. Because HLA typing was unavailable for some donors at each locus, only the typed subset was used in association tests. In this cohort, only TCR beta chains were sequenced, and detectable features were limited by the absence of alpha or paired-chain data. A later genetic analysis associated a missense DCLRE1C variant with V-gene and J-gene trimming of TCR beta chains, and an independent cohort replicated the association. At a false discovery rate of 0.05, a later analysis linked around 15,000 TCR beta sequences to specific HLA alleles. Correlated functional status among segregating V segments might be attributable to linkage disequilibrium, but an unknown experimental factor could not be ruled out.

The cohort consisted of some 730 healthy bone marrow donors. All cohort members were sampled while nominally healthy, although unrecorded immune exposures were likely present. The donor tested CMV seronegative, placing the donor among the 350 to 400 seronegative members of the cohort. Each donor provided a peripheral blood sample, and peripheral blood mononuclear cells were used for TCR beta sequencing. Genomic DNA extraction from the blood cell samples was performed with the Qiagen DNeasy Blood Extraction Kit. V is shortened by 7 bases, J by 6 bases, and the region joining them spans 16 bases. The CDR3 contains 13 residues, cysteine and phenylalanine counted. Only the CDR3 part of the read is kept: 39 bases, read in frame from the first base. CDR1 and CDR2 (LNHDA, SQIVND) derive from the germline V gene (reference sequence). Worth noting for this clone: It has no known antigen specificity. The input lacks base qualities; no much larger clone sits a single base away.

Library preparation used the immunoSEQ multiplex PCR assay. For the multiplex PCR, a mixture combining 60 forward primers for TCR Vbeta segments and 13 reverse primers for TCR Jbeta segments was used. A multiplex PCR assay on genomic DNA amplified the CDR3 region of rearranged TCR beta genes. On the Illumina HiSeq System, the amplified TCR beta libraries were sequenced as 87-base-pair reads. Regarding the original processing steps: A later analysis tallied roughly 80 million unique TCR beta chains across the approximately 670 repertoires, and about 10 million of those chains were shared by two or more donors. Raw reads were error-corrected and collapsed into unique sequences with a nearest-neighbor algorithm that merged closely related sequences to remove PCR and sequencing errors. V, D and J gene segments were assigned by aligning CDR3 sequences to IMGT reference sequences. For a sequence to be retained, a match of at least six nucleotides to both a V gene segment and a J gene segment was required. A rearrangement counted as productive if the CDR3 had no stop codons and remained in frame with V and J, and every other rearrangement counted as non-productive. CDR3 was defined according to IMGT convention as the region running from the second conserved V-encoded cysteine to the conserved J-encoded phenylalanine. The earlier analysis of 587 of the donors excluded sequences that lacked an unambiguous match to a single V gene segment. An earlier analysis of roughly 590 of the donors called V segments functional above 56.7% productive rearrangements and segregating when the between-donor standard deviation exceeded 5%. A statistical classification framework was built to diagnose cytomegalovirus status from the catalog of TCR beta chain sequences. V and J gene assignment, in a later analysis, came from comparing TCR nucleotide sequences with IMGT/GENE-DB human TR gene sequences. In a later analysis, CDR3 sequences and most-parsimonious VDJ recombination scenarios were assigned using the TCRdist pipeline. In a later analysis, each TCR beta chain was defined by its CDR3 amino acid sequence together with its V-gene family, and reads without a unique V-gene family were excluded. A later analysis removed 450 to 600 highly shared, low-generation-probability nucleotide sequences to deal with suspected cross-contamination and a sequencing artifact. For each public chain, a later analysis derived a clonal expansion index from normalized ranks of inferred template counts within each repertoire. A later analysis computed generation probabilities with a VDJ recombination model fitted to out-of-frame rearrangements, and checked the results against IGoR. A later analysis scored TCR-TCR, TCR-HLA and TCR-CMV co-occurrence with hypergeometric tests, applying a repertoire-size bias correction to TCR pairs. To estimate false discovery rates, a later analysis permuted the HLA or CMV assignments 20 times. In a later analysis, co-occurring TCRs were grouped using DBSCAN, with TCRdist sequence similarity added in when clustering inside HLA-allele-positive subsets. For co-occurrence clustering, repertoires with fewer than 30,000 or more than 120,000 public chains were excluded, along with 5 or 6 repertoires with anomalous nucleotide sharing. TCRdb obtained this table from immuneACCESS and retained in-frame rearrangements with V and J assigned. These tables miss some clones; where compared with another copy, unresolved V genes account for less than half of the shortfall, and the remainder is unexplained. The DNA gave D and trimming, while V, J and clone size come from that table. The sample table contains 220,000 or so clones; only one count was recorded for 65% to 75% of them. 1.8% of the sample comes from the top ten.

Sequencing used PBMCs. The rearranged segments are TRBV19 and TRBJ2-7, and perhaps TRBD1 as D gene, on 6 matching bases. This TCR was sampled from a woman under 40 in good health and CMV-seronegative. The DNA sequence is as follows: TGTGCCAGTAACAGGGAAAGGGGGTTCGAGCAGTACTTC. Its coded protein is CASNRERGFEQYF.